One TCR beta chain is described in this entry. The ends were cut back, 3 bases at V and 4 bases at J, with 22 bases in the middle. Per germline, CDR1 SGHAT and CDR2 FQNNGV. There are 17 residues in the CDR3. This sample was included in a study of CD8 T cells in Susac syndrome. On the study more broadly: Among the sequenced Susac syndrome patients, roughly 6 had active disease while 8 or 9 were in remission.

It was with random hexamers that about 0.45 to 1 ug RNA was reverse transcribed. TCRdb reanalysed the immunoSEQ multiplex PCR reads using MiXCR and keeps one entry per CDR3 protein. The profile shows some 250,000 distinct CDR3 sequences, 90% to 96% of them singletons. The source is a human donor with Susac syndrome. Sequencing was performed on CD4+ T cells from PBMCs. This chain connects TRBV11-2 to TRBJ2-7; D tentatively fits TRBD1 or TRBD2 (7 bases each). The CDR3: CASSFPRQTGRGYEQYF. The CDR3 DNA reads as TGTGCCAGCAGCTTCCCCCGTCAGACAGGGAGGGGGTACGAGCAGTACTTC.